Following are 14 T cell receptor beta chains from one sample sequenced in a study of blood T cell repertoires in COVID-19. Profiling relied on immunoSEQ multiplex PCR, and the TCRdb table lists in-frame clones only, not all of them. The profile covers nearly 400,000 clones, with roughly nine tenths appearing a single time and approximately 1.5% taken by the ten largest. The sample taken for sequencing was PBMCs or T cells enriched from blood (not recorded which). The receptor source for this set is a woman in her thirties who had recovered from COVID-19.

This clone appeared a single time. An end of the junction differs from the germline gene, which may be a read error. The rearrangement joins TRBV6-1 to TRBJ2-7; 9 positions agree with TRBD1. The CDR3 consists of 12 residues. CDR1 is MNHNS and CDR2 is SASEGT in the germline V gene. CDR3 DNA sequence: TGTGCCAGCATTGAAGGGGACAGGGAGCCGTACTTC. As protein: CASIEGDREPYF.

The CDR3 spells CASSLNLVLGDSKAYEQYF. CDR3 coding DNA: TGTGCCAGCAGCTTAAACCTCGTTTTGGGGGACAGTAAGGCCTACGAGCAGTACTTC. The chain employs TRBV7-9 and TRBJ2-7; TRBD1 matches at 7 bases. J gave up 2 bases and V 2 bases, and 18 bases lay outside the gene matches. There are 19 residues in the CDR3. Germline V gene lookup returns CDR1 SEHNR and CDR2 FQNEAQ (reference sequence).

In nucleotides, the CDR3 is TGTGCCAGCAGCACGAAGATGAGGGGGACTGAAGCTTTCTTT. This translates into CASSTKMRGTEAFF. This chain joins TRBV7-9 and TRBJ1-1, with TRBD1 as a possible D gene (6 bases). V was cut by 5 bases and J by 5 bases, with 15 bases left in between. CDR3 size: 14 residues. CDR1 SEHNR and CDR2 FQNEAQ come from the germline V gene (reference sequence).

The chain uses TRBV5-5 and TRBJ1-1, with D perhaps matching TRBD1 (5 bases). V lost 0 bases, J lost 1 base, and 10 bases lay in between. Germline V lookup: CDR1 SGHKS, CDR2 YYEKEE (reference sequence). The CDR3 sequence is 15 residues long. The CDR3 DNA follows: TGTGCCAGCAGCTTGGTTGGGGCCTCGAACACTGAAGCTTTCTTT. Translated, it gives CASSLVGASNTEAFF.

The chain employs TRBV7-9 and TRBJ2-4; no definite D call. The CDR3 loop spans 16 amino acids. Germline V CDR1 and CDR2: SEHNR, FQNEAQ (reference sequence). The V end was cut by 4 bases, the J end by 0 bases, with 13 bases between. CDR3 loop: CASSSLDVLAKNIQYF. CDR3 sequence (DNA): TGTGCCAGCAGCTCGCTAGACGTTCTAGCCAAAAACATTCAGTACTTC.

This chain connects TRBV3-1 (or the pseudogene TRBV3-2) to TRBJ2-7; a possible D gene is TRBD2 (6 bases). With 3 bases removed from V and 2 bases from J, the gap between germline ends came to 14 bases. Per the germline V gene, CDR1 is LGHDT and CDR2 is YNNKEL (reference sequence). The CDR3 has 15 amino acids. Written as DNA, the CDR3 is TGTGCCAGCAGCCAGACTAATAGCGGTACCTACGAGCAGTACTTC. It specifies CASSQTNSGTYEQYF.

Only a few counts were recorded for this clone. An end of the junction differs from the germline gene, which may be a read error. The chain employs TRBV4-2 and TRBJ2-1; 14 bases are a match to TRBD2. The V gene's germline CDR1 is LGHNA and CDR2 YNFKEQ. The CDR3 consists of 14 residues. The CDR3 DNA reads as TGTGCCAGCAGCCCCTCACGACTAGCGGGGGGGCCGGTCTTC. Its protein is CASSPSRLAGGPVF.

The chain uses TRBV5-1 and TRBJ2-2; 7 nucleotides line up with TRBD1. Germline V gene lookup returns CDR1 SGHRS and CDR2 YFSETQ. V was pared by 0 bases and J by 5 bases, with 10 bases of the junction left unmatched. CDR3 length equals 17 residues. Written as DNA, the CDR3 is TGCGCCAGCAGCTTGGATGGCAGGGGGATAAGAACCGGGGAGCTGTTTTTT. Translating it yields CASSLDGRGIRTGELFF.

J is TRBJ1-4 and V is TRBV28; 7 positions match TRBD1. In germline, CDR1 is MDHEN, CDR2 SYDVKM. J lost 7 bases, V lost 5 bases, and 10 bases had no gene match. This CDR3 has 15 amino acids. The CDR3 bases are TGTGCCAGCAGTCCTTCGACAGGGCGGACTGAAAAACTGTTTTTT. It is translated as CASSPSTGRTEKLFF. The whole variable domain, filled in from reference TRBV28 and TRBJ1-4, reads DVKVTQSSRYLVKRTGEKVFLECVQDMDHENMFWYRQDPGLGLRLIYFSYDVKMKEKGDIPEGYSVSREKKERFSLILESASTNQTSMYLCASSPSTGRTEKLFFGSGTQLSVL.

The chain carries TRBV7-9 and TRBJ1-6; 7 bases are shared with TRBD1. Trimming at V came to 8 bases and at J to 0 bases, leaving 7 bases not matched to a gene. Germline V gene sequence: CDR1 SEHNR, CDR2 FQNEAQ (reference sequence). The CDR3 covers 16 residues. The CDR3 region has the DNA TGTGCCAGCCAAGGGACAGCGAACTCCTATAATTCACCCCTCCACTTT. Translating gives CASQGTANSYNSPLHF.

V is TRBV2 and J is TRBJ2-1; the match to TRBD2 covers 8 bases. Looked up from germline, CDR1 is SNHLY and CDR2 is FYNNEI. The CDR3 has 17 residues. The V segment lost 4 bases and the J segment 4 bases; nucleotides outside the gene matches: 12. In DNA, the CDR3 is TGTGCCAGCAGTGGTCCCGTAGCGGGACGGGGGTACAATGAGCAGTTCTTC. It encodes CASSGPVAGRGYNEQFF.

The chain is built from TRBV4-3 and TRBJ1-1; 7 bases match TRBD1. From germline, CDR1 is LGHNA and CDR2 YSLEER. The J segment lost 5 bases and the V segment lost 1 base, leaving 7 bases of the junction unmatched. This CDR3 comprises 15 residues. CDR3 sequence reads: CASSQAETGRTEAFF. For the CDR3, the DNA is TGCGCCAGCAGCCAAGCCGAGACAGGGAGGACTGAAGCTTTCTTT.

The chain recombines TRBV4-2 with TRBJ1-1; TRBD1 might be the D (6 bases). The germline V gene has CDR1 LGHNA and CDR2 YNFKEQ. The CDR3 sequence is 14 residues long. Trimming took 3 bases from V and 1 from J, leaving 9 bases between them. CDR3 in DNA: TGTGCCAGCAGCCACGAGGGACAGAACACTGAAGCTTTCTTT. Protein product: CASSHEGQNTEAFF.

The rearrangement joins TRBV11-3 to TRBJ1-3, with TRBD1 matching 7 bases. The CDR3 has 14 residues. Germline assignment: CDR1 SGHNT and CDR2 YENEEA. V was pared by 2 bases and J by 4 bases, with 2 bases of the junction left unmatched. CDR3 coding DNA: TGTGCCAGCAGCTTAACAGGGGCAGGAAACACCATATATTTT. Encoded protein: CASSLTGAGNTIYF.